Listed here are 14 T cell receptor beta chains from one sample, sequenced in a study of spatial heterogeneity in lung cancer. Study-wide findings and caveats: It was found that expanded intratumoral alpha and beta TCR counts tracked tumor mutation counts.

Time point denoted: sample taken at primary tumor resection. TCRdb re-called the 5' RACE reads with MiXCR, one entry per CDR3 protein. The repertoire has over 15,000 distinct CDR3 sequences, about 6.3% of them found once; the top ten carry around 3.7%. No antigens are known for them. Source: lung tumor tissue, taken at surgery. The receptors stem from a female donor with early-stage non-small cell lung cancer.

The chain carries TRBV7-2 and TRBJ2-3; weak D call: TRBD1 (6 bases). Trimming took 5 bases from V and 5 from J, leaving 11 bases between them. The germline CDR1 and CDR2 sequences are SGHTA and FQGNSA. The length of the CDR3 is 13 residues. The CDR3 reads CASSIGQKDTQYF. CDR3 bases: TGTGCCAGCAGCATCGGACAGAAAGATACGCAGTATTTT.

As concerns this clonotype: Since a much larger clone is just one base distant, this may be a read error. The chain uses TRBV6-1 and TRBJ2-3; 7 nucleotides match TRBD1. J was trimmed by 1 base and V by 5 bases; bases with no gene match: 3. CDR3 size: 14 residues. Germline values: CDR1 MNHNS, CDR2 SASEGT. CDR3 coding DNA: TGTGCCAGCAGTCCCGGACAGGGCACAGATACGCAGTATTTT. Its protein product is CASSPGQGTDTQYF.

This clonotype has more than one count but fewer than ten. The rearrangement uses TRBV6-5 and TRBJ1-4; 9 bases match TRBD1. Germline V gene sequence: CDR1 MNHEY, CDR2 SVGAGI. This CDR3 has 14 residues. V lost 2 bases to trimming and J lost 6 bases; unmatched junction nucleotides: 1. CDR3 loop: CASSYGTGYEKLFF. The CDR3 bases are TGTGCCAGCAGTTACGGGACAGGGTATGAAAAACTGTTTTTT.

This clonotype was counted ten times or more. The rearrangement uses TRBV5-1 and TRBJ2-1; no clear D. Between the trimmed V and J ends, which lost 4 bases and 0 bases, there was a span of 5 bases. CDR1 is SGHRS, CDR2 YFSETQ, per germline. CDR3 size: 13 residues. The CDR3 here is CASSPFSYNEQFF. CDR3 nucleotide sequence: TGCGCCAGCAGCCCCTTCTCCTACAATGAGCAGTTCTTC.

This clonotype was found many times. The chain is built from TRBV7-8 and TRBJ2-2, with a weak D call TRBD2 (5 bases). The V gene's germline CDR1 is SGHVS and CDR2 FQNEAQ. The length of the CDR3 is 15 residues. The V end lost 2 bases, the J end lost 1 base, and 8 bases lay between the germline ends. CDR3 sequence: CASSLLGRNTGELFF. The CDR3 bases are TGTGCCAGCAGCTTACTAGGGAGGAACACCGGGGAGCTGTTTTTT.

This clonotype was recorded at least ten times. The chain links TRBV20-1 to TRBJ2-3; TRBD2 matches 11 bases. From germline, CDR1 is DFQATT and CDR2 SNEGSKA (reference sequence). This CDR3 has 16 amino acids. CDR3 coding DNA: TGCAGGTATAGGGTTGATAGCGGGAGGGCCACAGATACGCAGTATTTT. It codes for CRYRVDSGRATDTQYF.

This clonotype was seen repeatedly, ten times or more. The CDR3 here is CAWSVRVGNSPLHF. The CDR3 nucleotides read TGTGCCTGGAGTGTACGGGTGGGAAATTCACCCCTCCACTTT. This rearrangement joins TRBV30 to TRBJ1-6; no reliable D call. CDR3 length equals 14 residues. V lost 0 bases, J lost 7 bases, and 10 bases lay in between. In germline, CDR1 is GTSNPN, CDR2 SVGIG (reference sequence).

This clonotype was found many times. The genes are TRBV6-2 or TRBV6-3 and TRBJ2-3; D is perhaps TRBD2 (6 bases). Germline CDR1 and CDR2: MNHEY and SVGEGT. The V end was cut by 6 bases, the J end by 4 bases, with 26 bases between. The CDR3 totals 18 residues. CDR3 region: CASSNTPSGVSPADTQYF. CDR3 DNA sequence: TGTGCCAGCAGCAATACCCCTTCGGGGGTGTCGCCGGCAGATACGCAGTATTTT.

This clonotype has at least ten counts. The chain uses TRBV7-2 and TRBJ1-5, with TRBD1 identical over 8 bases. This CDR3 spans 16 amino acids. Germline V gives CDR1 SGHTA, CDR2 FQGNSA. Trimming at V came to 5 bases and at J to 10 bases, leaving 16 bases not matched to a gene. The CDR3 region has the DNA TGTGCCAGCAGCCCCCAGGACAGGGTCGGATTGAGCCCCCAGCATTTT. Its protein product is CASSPQDRVGLSPQHF.

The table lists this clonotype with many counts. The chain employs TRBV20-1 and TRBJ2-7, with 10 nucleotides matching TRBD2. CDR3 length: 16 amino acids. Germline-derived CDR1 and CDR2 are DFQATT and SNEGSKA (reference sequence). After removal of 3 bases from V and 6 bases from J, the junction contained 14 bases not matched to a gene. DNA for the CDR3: TGCAGTGCTAGCCTCCCGGAAGAGCGGGAGGGCCCCGAGCAGTACTTC. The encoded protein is CSASLPEEREGPEQYF.

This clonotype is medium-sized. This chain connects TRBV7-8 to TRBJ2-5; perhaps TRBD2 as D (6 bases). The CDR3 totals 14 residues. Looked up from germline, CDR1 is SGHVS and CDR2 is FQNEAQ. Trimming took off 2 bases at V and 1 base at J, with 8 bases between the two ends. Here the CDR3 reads CASSLRLVQETQYF. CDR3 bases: TGTGCCAGCAGCTTACGACTAGTCCAAGAGACCCAGTACTTC.

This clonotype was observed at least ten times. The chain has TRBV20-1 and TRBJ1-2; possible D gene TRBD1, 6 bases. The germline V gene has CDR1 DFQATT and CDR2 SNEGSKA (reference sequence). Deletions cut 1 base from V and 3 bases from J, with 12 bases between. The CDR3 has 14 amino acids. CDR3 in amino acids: CSARAGGRDYGYTF. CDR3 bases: TGCAGTGCTAGAGCGGGGGGCCGCGACTATGGCTACACCTTC.

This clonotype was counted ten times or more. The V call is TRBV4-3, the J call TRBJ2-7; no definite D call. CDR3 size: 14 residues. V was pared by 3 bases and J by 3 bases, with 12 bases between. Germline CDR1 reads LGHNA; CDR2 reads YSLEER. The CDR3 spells CASSQGGRNYEQYF. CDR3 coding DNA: TGCGCCAGCAGCCAGGGTGGTCGGAACTACGAGCAGTACTTC.

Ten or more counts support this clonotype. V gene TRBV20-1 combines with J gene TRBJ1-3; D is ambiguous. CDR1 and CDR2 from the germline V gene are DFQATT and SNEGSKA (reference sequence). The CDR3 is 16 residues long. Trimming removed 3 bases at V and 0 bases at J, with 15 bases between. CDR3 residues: CSARNGADLSGNTIYF. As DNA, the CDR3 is TGCAGTGCTAGGAATGGTGCTGATCTCTCTGGAAACACCATATATTTT.